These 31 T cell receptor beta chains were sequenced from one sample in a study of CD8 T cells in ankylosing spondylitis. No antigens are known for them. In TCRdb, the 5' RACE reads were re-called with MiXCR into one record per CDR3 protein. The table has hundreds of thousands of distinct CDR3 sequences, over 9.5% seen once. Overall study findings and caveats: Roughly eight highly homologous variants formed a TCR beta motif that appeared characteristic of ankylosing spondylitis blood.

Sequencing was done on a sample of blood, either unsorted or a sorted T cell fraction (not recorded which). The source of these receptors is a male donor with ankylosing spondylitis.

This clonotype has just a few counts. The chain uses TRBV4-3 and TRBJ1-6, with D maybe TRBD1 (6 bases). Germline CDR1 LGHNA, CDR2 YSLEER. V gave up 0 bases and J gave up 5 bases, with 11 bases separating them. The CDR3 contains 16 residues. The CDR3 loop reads CASSQDAQGNNSPLHF. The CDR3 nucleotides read TGCGCCAGCAGCCAAGATGCGCAGGGGAATAATTCACCCCTCCACTTT.

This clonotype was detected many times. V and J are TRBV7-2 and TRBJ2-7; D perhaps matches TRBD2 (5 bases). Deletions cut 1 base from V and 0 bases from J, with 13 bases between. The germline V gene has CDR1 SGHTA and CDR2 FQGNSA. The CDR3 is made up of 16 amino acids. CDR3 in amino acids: CASSLGGGRPSYEQYF. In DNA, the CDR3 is TGTGCCAGCAGCTTAGGCGGCGGGCGTCCCTCCTACGAGCAGTACTTC.

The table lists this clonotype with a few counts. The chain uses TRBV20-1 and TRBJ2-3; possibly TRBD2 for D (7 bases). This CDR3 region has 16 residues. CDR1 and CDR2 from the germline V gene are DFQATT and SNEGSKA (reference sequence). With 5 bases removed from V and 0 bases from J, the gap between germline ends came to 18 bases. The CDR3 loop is CSAGEGGGRSTDTQYF. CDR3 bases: TGCAGTGCTGGGGAAGGCGGGGGCAGGAGCACAGATACGCAGTATTTT.

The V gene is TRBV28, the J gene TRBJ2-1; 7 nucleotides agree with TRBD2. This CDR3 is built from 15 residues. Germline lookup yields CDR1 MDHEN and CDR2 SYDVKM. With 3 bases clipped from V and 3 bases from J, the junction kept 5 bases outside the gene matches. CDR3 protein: CASSLGRGNYNEQFF. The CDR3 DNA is TGTGCCAGCAGTTTGGGGCGGGGGAACTACAATGAGCAGTTCTTC.

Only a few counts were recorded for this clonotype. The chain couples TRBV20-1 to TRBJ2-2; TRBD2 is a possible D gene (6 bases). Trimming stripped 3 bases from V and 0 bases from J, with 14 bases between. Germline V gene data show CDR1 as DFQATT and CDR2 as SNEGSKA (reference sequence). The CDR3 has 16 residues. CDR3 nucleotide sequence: TGCAGTGCTAGTTTTATGGGCGGGACGAACACCGGGGAGCTGTTTTTT. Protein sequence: CSASFMGGTNTGELFF.

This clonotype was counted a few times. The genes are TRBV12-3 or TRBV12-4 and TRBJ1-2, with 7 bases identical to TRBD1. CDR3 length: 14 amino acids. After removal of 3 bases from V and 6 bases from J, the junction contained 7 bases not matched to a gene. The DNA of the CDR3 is TGTGCCAGCAGTTTCTCCGACAGGGCTCATGGCTACACCTTC. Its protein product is CASSFSDRAHGYTF.

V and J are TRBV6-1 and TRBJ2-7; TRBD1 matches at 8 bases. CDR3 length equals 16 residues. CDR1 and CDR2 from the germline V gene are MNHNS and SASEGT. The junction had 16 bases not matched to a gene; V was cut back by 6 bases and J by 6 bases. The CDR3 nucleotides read TGTGCCAGCAGCTTCGGGACAGGCCTGTCACTTGCCGAGCAGTACTTC. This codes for CASSFGTGLSLAEQYF.

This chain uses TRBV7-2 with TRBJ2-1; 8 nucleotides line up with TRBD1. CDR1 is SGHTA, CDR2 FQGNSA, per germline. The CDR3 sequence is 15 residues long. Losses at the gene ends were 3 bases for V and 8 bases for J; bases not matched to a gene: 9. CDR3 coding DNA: TGTGCCAGCAGCTTTAGCAGGGACAGGATCCATGAGCAGTTCTTC. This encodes CASSFSRDRIHEQFF.

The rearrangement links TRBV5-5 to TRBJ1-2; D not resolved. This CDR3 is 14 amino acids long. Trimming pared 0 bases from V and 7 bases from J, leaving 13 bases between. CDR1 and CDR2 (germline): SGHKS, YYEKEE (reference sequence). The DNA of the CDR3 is TGTGCCAGCAGCTTGGCCCCCCCGACTGGTGGCTACACCTTC. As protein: CASSLAPPTGGYTF.

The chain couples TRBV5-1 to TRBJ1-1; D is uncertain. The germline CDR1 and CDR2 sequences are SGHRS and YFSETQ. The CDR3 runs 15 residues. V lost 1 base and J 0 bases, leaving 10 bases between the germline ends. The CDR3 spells CASSLFGSMNTEAFF. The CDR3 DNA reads TGCGCCAGCAGCTTGTTTGGCAGTATGAACACTGAAGCTTTCTTT.

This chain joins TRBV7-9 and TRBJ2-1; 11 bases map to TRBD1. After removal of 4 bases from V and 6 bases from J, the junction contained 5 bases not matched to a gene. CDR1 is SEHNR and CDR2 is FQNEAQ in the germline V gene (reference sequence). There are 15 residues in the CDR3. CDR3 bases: TGTGCCAGCAGCTACCGGGACAGGGGGGTCAATGAGCAGTTCTTC. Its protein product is CASSYRDRGVNEQFF.

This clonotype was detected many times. The CDR3 DNA follows: TGTGCCAGCAGCTTCACAGGGGGCGATGAAAAACTGTTTTTT. Protein product: CASSFTGGDEKLFF. The rearrangement uses TRBV4-2 and TRBJ1-4; 9 bases are a match to TRBD1. Germline CDR1 is LGHNA and CDR2 is YNFKEQ. J gave up 6 bases and V 5 bases, and 4 bases lay outside the gene matches. This CDR3 is built from 14 residues.

CDR3 amino acids: CATSRNLGRAGETQYF. The CDR3 DNA follows: TGTGCCACCAGCAGAAATTTAGGCAGGGCTGGGGAGACCCAGTACTTC. This sequence joins TRBV15 and TRBJ2-5; possible D gene TRBD1, 5 bases. With 2 bases removed from V and 5 bases from J, the gap between germline ends came to 18 bases. The germline gives CDR1 LNHNV, CDR2 YYDKDF (reference sequence). The CDR3 contains 16 residues. The entire variable domain, with the rest obtained from reference TRBV15 and TRBJ2-5, is as follows: DAMVIQNPRYQVTQFGKPVTLSCSQTLNHNVMYWYQQKSSQAPKLLFHYYDKDFNNEADTPDNFQSRRPNTSFCFLDIRSPGLGDTAMYLCATSRNLGRAGETQYFGPGTRLLVL.

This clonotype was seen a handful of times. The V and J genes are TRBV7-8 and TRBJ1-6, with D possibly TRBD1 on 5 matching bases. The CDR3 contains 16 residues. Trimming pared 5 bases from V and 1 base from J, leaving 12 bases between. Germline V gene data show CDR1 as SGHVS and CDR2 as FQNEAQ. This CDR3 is CASSPRGNSYNSPLHF. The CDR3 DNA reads TGTGCCAGCAGCCCGAGGGGCAATTCCTATAATTCACCCCTCCACTTT.

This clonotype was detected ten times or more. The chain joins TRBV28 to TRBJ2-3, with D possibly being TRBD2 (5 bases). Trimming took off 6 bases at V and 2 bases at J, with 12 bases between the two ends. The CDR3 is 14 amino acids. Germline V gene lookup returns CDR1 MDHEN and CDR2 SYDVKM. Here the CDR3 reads CASRRSGSTDTQYF. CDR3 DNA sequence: TGTGCCAGCAGACGGAGCGGATCCACAGATACGCAGTATTTT. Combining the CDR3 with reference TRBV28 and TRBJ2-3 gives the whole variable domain DVKVTQSSRYLVKRTGEKVFLECVQDMDHENMFWYRQDPGLGLRLIYFSYDVKMKEKGDIPEGYSVSREKKERFSLILESASTNQTSMYLCASRRSGSTDTQYFGPGTRLTVL.

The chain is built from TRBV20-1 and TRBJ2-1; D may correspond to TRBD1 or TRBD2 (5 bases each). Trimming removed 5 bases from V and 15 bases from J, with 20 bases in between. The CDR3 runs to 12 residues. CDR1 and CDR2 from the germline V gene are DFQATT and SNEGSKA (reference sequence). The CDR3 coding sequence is TGCAGTGCTTCCAACAACCGGGACGGACGGTTCTTC. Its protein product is CSASNNRDGRFF.

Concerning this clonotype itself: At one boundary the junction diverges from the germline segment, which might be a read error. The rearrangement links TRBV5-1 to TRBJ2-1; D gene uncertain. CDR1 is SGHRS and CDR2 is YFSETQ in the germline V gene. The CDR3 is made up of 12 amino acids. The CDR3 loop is CASSSPSGPQIF. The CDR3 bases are TGCGCCAGCAGCTCCCCTAGTGGCCCTCAGATCTTC.

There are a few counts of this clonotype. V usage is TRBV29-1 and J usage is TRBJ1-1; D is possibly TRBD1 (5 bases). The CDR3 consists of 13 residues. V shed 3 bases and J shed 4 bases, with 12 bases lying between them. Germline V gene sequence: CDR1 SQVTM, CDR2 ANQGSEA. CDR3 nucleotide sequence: TGCAGCGTTGACCAGGGAGGAGGCACTGAAGCTTTCTTT. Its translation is CSVDQGGGTEAFF. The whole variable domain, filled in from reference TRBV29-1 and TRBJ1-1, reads SAVISQKPSRDICQRGTSLTIQCQVDSQVTMMFWYRQQPGQSLTLIATANQGSEATYESGFVIDKFPISRPNLTFSTLTVSNMSPEDSSIYLCSVDQGGGTEAFFGQGTRLTVV.

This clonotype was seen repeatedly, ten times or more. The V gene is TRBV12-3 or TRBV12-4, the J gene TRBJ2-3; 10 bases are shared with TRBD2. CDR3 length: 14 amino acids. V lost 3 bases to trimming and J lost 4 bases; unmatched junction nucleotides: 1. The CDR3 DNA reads TGTGCCAGCAGTTTTCTAGCGGGAGCAGATACGCAGTATTTT. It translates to CASSFLAGADTQYF.

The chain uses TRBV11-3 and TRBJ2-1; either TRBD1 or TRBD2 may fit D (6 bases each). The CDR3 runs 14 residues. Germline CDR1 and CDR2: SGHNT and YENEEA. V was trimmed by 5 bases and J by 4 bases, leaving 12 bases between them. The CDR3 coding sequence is TGTGCCAGCAGCCCGCGGGACAAATACAATGAGCAGTTCTTC. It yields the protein CASSPRDKYNEQFF.

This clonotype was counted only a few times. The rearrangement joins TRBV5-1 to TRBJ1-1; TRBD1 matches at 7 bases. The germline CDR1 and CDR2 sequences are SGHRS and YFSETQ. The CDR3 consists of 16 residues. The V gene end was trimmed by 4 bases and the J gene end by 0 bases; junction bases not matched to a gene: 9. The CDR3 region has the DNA TGCGCCAGCAGCCGGGGACAGTCGATAATGAACACTGAAGCTTTCTTT. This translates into CASSRGQSIMNTEAFF.

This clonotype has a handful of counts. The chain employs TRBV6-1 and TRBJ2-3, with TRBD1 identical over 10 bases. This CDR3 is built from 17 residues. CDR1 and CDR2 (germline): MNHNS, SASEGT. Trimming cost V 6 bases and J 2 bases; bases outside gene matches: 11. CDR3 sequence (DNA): TGTGCCAGCAGCCGCCGACCGGGACAGGGGCCCACAGATACGCAGTATTTT. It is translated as CASSRRPGQGPTDTQYF.

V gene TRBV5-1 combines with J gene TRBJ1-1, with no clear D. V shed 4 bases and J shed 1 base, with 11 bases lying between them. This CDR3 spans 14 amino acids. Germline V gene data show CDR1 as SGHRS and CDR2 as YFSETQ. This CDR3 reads CASSVRPPNTEAFF. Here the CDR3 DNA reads TGCGCCAGCAGCGTTCGACCGCCGAACACTGAAGCTTTCTTT.

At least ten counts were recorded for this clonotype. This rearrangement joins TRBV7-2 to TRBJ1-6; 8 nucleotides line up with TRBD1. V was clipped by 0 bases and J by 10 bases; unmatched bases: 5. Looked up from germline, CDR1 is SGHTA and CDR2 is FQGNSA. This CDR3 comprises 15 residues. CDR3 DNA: TGTGCCAGCAGCTTAGCGGACAGGGTCGAATCACCCCTCCACTTT. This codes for CASSLADRVESPLHF.

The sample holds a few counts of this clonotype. Here the CDR3 DNA reads TGCGCCAGCAGCCAAGCTCCATTACAGAGCGCTAACTATGGCTACACCTTC. Translated: CASSQAPLQSANYGYTF. This chain joins TRBV4-3 and TRBJ1-2; no definite D call. Trimming pared 1 base from V and 0 bases from J, leaving 15 bases between. This CDR3 has 17 amino acids. From germline, CDR1 is LGHNA and CDR2 YSLEER.

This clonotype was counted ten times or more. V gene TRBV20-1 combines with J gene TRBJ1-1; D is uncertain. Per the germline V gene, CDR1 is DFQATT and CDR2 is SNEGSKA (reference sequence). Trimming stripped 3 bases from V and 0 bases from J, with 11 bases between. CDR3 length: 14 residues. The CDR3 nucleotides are TGCAGTGCTAGTCGGGGTTCCATGAACACTGAAGCTTTCTTT. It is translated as CSASRGSMNTEAFF.

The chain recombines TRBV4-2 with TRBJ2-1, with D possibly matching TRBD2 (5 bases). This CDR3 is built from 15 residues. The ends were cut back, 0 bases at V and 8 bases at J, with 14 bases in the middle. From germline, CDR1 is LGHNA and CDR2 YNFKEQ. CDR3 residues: CASSQEADWHDEQFF. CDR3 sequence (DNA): TGTGCCAGCAGCCAAGAAGCGGACTGGCATGATGAGCAGTTCTTC.

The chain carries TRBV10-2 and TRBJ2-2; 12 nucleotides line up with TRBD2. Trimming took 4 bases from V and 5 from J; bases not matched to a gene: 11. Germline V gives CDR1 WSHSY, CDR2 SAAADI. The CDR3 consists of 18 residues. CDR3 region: CASSGTLAGGPKTGELFF. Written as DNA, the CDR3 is TGCGCCAGCAGTGGTACCCTAGCGGGAGGGCCCAAGACCGGGGAGCTGTTTTTT.

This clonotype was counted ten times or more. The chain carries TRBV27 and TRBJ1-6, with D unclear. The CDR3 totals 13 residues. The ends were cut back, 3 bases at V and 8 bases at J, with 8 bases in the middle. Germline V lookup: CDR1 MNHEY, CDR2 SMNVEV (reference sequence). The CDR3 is CASSFLGHSPLHF. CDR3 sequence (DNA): TGTGCCAGCAGTTTTTTGGGCCATTCACCCCTCCACTTT.

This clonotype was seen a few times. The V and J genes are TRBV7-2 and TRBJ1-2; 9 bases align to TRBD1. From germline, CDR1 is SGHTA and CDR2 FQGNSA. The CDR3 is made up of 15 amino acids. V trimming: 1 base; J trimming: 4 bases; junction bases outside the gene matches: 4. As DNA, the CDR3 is TGTGCCAGCAGCTTAGTGACAGGGGGAGTCTATGGCTACACCTTC. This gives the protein CASSLVTGGVYGYTF.

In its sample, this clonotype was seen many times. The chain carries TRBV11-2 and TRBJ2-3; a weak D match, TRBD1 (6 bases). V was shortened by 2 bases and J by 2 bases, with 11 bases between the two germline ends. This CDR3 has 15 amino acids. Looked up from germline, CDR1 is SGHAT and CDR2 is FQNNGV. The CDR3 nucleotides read TGTGCCAGCAGCTTAAGGGGGACCTACACAGATACGCAGTATTTT. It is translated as CASSLRGTYTDTQYF.